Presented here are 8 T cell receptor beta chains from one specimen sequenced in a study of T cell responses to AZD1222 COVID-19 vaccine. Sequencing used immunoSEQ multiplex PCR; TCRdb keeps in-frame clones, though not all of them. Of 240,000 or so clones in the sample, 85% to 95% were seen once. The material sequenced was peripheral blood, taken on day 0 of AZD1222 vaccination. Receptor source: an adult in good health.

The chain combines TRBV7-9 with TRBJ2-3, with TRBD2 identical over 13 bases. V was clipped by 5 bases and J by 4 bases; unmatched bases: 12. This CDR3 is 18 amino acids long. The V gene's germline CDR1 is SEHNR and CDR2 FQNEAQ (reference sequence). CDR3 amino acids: CASSPIIELAGGADTQYF. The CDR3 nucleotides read TGTGCCAGCAGCCCGATCATTGAACTAGCGGGAGGGGCAGATACGCAGTATTTT. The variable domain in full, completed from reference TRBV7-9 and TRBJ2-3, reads DTGVSQNPRHKITKRGQNVTFRCDPISEHNRLYWYRQTLGQGPEFLTYFQNEAQLEKSRLLSDRFSAERPKGSFSTLEIQRTEQGDSAMYLCASSPIIELAGGADTQYFGPGTRLTVL.

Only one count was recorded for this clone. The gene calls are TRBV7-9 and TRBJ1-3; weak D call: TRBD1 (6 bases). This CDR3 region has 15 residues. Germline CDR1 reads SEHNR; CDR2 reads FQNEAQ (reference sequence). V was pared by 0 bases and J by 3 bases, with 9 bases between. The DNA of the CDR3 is TGTGCCAGCAGCTTAGCCGGGGGGCTTGGAAACACCATATATTTT. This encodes CASSLAGGLGNTIYF.

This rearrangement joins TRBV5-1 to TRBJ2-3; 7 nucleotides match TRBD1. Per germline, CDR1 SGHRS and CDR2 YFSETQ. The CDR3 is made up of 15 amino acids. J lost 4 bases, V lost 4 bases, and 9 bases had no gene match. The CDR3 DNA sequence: TGCGCCAGCAGCCCGCAGGGGGTAAGGGCAGATACGCAGTATTTT. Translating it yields CASSPQGVRADTQYF.

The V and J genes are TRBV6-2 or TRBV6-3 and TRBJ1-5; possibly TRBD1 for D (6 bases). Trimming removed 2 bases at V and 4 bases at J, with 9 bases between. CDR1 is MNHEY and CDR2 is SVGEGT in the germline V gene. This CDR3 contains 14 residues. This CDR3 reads CASSYSDRNQPQHF. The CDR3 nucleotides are TGTGCCAGCAGTTACAGTGACAGGAATCAGCCCCAGCATTTT.

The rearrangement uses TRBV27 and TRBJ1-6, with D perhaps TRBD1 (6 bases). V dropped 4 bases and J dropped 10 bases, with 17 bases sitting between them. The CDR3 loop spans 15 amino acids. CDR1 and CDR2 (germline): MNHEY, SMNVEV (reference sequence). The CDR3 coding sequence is TGTGCCAGCAGTTCCCGACAAAGGGGGTACTCACCCCTCCACTTT. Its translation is CASSSRQRGYSPLHF.

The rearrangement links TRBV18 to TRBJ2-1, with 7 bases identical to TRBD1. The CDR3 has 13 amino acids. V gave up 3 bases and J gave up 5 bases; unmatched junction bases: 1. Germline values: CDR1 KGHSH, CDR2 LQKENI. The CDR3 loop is CASSPGQNNEQFF. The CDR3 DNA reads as TGTGCCAGCTCACCGGGACAGAACAATGAGCAGTTCTTC.

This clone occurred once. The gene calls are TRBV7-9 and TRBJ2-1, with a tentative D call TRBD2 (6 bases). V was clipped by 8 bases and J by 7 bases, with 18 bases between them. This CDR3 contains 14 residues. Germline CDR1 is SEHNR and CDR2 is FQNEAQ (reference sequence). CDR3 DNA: TGTGCCAGCGTCCTGGGTCCGCTAGCGAATGAGCAGTTCTTC. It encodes CASVLGPLANEQFF.

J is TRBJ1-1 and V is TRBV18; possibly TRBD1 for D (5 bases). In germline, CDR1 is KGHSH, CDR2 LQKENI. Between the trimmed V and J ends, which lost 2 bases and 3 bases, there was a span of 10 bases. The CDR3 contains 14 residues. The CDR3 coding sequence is TGTGCCAGCTCACCAACCCGGGGCGACACTGAAGCTTTCTTT. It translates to CASSPTRGDTEAFF.